One and the same sample provided the 9 T cell receptor beta chains below, sequenced in a study of OX40 agonist ivuxolimab in advanced cancers. The data were produced by immunoSEQ multiplex PCR, yet TCRdb's version contains in-frame clones alone and is incomplete. The sample yields approximately 29,000 clones, almost 85% seen once. The material was CD4+ or CD8+ T cells sorted from blood, obtained in a trial of the OX40 agonist ivuxolimab. These receptor sequences come from an adult with an advanced solid tumor such as melanoma, head and neck, liver or kidney cancer.

The genes are TRBV18 and TRBJ2-1, with D possibly matching TRBD1 (5 bases). Per germline, CDR1 KGHSH and CDR2 LQKENI. V gave up 3 bases and J gave up 4 bases, with 13 bases separating them. The CDR3 sequence is 15 residues long. CDR3 region: CASSPDTPSYNEQFF. CDR3 sequence (DNA): TGTGCCAGCTCACCGGACACCCCTTCGTACAATGAGCAGTTCTTC.

This clone was detected only once. The J gene is TRBJ1-5, the V gene TRBV27, with D unclear. V shed 3 bases and J shed 7 bases, with 7 bases lying between them. Looked up from germline, CDR1 is MNHEY and CDR2 is SMNVEV (reference sequence). The CDR3 consists of 12 residues. The CDR3 region has the DNA TGTGCCAGCAGTTTCCCCGGGCAGCCCCAGCATTTT. As protein: CASSFPGQPQHF.

The rearrangement joins TRBV5-6 to TRBJ2-7; the D is unclear. Germline CDR1 and CDR2: SGHDT and YYEEEE. The V end was cut by 0 bases, the J end by 5 bases, with 6 bases between. The CDR3 loop spans 12 amino acids. For the CDR3, the DNA is TGTGCCAGCAGCTTGGCCAACCACGAGCAGTACTTC. Translating gives CASSLANHEQYF.

The V gene is TRBV6-6, the J gene TRBJ1-2; D not resolved. CDR1 is MNHNY, CDR2 SVGAGI, per germline (reference sequence). Trimming left V 2 bases short and J 0 bases short, with 10 bases between. CDR3 size: 15 residues. The CDR3 here is CASSYLISSNYGYTF. CDR3 bases: TGTGCCAGCAGTTACCTAATAAGTTCTAACTATGGCTACACCTTC.

The table lists this clone with a few counts. The chain carries TRBV5-4 and TRBJ2-7; 8 bases are shared with TRBD1. Trimming took 4 bases from V and 5 from J; bases not matched to a gene: 11. The CDR3 extends over 15 amino acids. The germline V gene encodes CDR1 SGHNT and CDR2 YYREEE (reference sequence). The CDR3 region is CASSGGTGGLHEQYF. In DNA form, the CDR3 reads TGTGCCAGCAGCGGAGGGACAGGTGGACTCCACGAGCAGTACTTC.

The rearrangement joins TRBV27 to TRBJ2-1; D is undetermined. Looked up from germline, CDR1 is MNHEY and CDR2 is SMNVEV (reference sequence). The CDR3 extends over 15 amino acids. Trimming took off 5 bases at V and 7 bases at J, with 18 bases between the two ends. The CDR3 DNA reads TGTGCCAGCAGTCTTTTTTTAATCGGCCGAAATGAGCAGTTCTTC. Amino acid sequence: CASSLFLIGRNEQFF.

This clone was counted a few times. The CDR3 nucleotides are TGTGCCTGGGACAGGGTTTATGGCTACACCTTC. Amino acid sequence: CAWDRVYGYTF. The V call is TRBV7-9, the J call TRBJ1-2; 9 positions agree with TRBD1. Germline V CDR1 and CDR2: SEHNR, FQNEAQ (reference sequence). Trimming took 11 bases from V and 5 from J; bases not matched to a gene: 3. The CDR3 contains 11 residues. Full variable domain (missing parts from reference TRBV7-9 and TRBJ1-2): DTGVSQNPRHKITKRGQNVTFRCDPISEHNRLYWYRQTLGQGPEFLTYFQNEAQLEKSRLLSDRFSAERPKGSFSTLEIQRTEQGDSAMYLCAWDRVYGYTFGSGTRLTVV.

On this clone itself: The same CDR3 arises from other DNA sequences in this sample as well. The genes are TRBV5-1 and TRBJ2-1; maybe TRBD2 (6 bases). Trimming pared 1 base from V and 3 bases from J, leaving 14 bases between. The germline CDR1 and CDR2 sequences are SGHRS and YFSETQ. This CDR3 comprises 16 residues. The CDR3 spells CASSLLGGPLYNEQFF. CDR3 nucleotide sequence: TGCGCCAGCAGCTTGCTCGGGGGACCCCTCTACAATGAGCAGTTCTTC. Supplemented by reference TRBV5-1 and TRBJ2-1, the full variable domain reads KAGVTQTPRYLIKTRGQQVTLSCSPISGHRSVSWYQQTPGQGLQFLFEYFSETQRNKGNFPGRFSGRQFSNSRSEMNVSTLELGDSALYLCASSLLGGPLYNEQFFGPGTRLTVL.

The chain uses TRBV7-9 and TRBJ2-7; 12 bases are a match to TRBD2. V lost 5 bases and J lost 0; bases outside the gene matches: 5. CDR3 length equals 16 residues. From germline, CDR1 is SEHNR and CDR2 FQNEAQ (reference sequence). In DNA form, the CDR3 reads TGTGCCAGCAGCCCGACGACTAGCGGGGGCTCCTACGAGCAGTACTTC. Amino acid sequence: CASSPTTSGGSYEQYF.